This is a list of T cell receptor beta chains from one sample in a study of blood T cell repertoires in COVID-19. Repertoires were generated with immunoSEQ multiplex PCR, while TCRdb's copy carries only in-frame clones and drops some. The sample records 150,000 to 200,000 clones, around 80% being singletons. The specimen sequenced was peripheral blood. The receptors were gathered from a woman aged 80 or older with COVID-19, enrolled during active disease. CDR3s include the opening cysteine and the closing phenylalanine or tryptophan. A D gene is named only where the DNA matches it firmly. Where a row states a size, it is once, few, many or the class of an expanded clone; other rows omit it.

V,size,D,J,DNA,CDR3
TRBV5-1,-,TRBD1,TRBJ1-1,TGCGCCAGCAGCTTGGTAGGGGGCGCGGGAACTGAAGCTTTCTTT,CASSLVGGAGTEAFF
TRBV5-1,-,-,TRBJ1-4,TGCGCCAGCAGTTCAGGGTCTACTAATGAAAAACTGTTTTTT,CASSSGSTNEKLFF
TRBV7-9,-,TRBD2,TRBJ2-7,TGTGCCAGCAGTTTGGGACTAGCGGGAGAACTCTCCTACGAGCAGTACTTC,CASSLGLAGELSYEQYF
TRBV13,once,TRBD2,TRBJ2-1,TGTGCCAGCAGCTCCACGCGGGCGGGGGGATACAATGAGCAGTTCTTC,CASSSTRAGGYNEQFF
TRBV27,once,TRBD1,TRBJ2-3,TGTGCCAGCGGGACAGGCCTTTTGGATACGCAGTATTTT,CASGTGLLDTQYF
TRBV9,-,TRBD1,TRBJ2-1,TGTGCCAGCAGCGAACTGGGGACAGGGATGCCCAATGAGCAGTTCTTC,CASSELGTGMPNEQFF
TRBV7-2,-,TRBD2,TRBJ2-1,TGTGCCAGCAGCGGATCCGGGACTAGACTCAATGAGCAGTTCTTC,CASSGSGTRLNEQFF
TRBV2,-,-,TRBJ2-7,TGTGCCAGCAGTGACGGGGGATCCTACGAGCAGTACTTC,CASSDGGSYEQYF
TRBV6-5,-,TRBD1,TRBJ1-2,TGTGCCAGCAGCCCAGGGAACAGGGGGAAGGGCTACACCTTC,CASSPGNRGKGYTF
TRBV7-2,-,-,TRBJ1-6,TGTGCCTCCCGCCCGCAGGGAGGCAATTCACCCCTCCACTTT,CASRPQGGNSPLHF
TRBV10-2,-,TRBD2,TRBJ2-3,TGCGCCAGCAGTGACCCTAGCGGGACCGCAGATACGCAGTATTTT,CASSDPSGTADTQYF
TRBV10-3,once,TRBD1,TRBJ2-7,TGTGCAAGCCAGGGGGCGAGCTACGAGCAGTACTTC,CASQGASYEQYF
TRBV9,-,TRBD2,TRBJ2-3,TGTGCCAGCAGCGTAGTAGCGGGAGGTTACGATACGCAGTATTTT,CASSVVAGGYDTQYF